One and the same sample provided the 24 T cell receptor beta chains below, sequenced in a study of T cell responses to AZD1222 COVID-19 vaccine (dated by TCRdb to about 2021). What the time point label conveys for this sample: about 28 days (+/-7) after the second vaccine dose. To prepare the library, the immunoSEQ multiplex PCR assay was applied. In its TCRdb copy, this immuneACCESS table keeps in-frame sequences only and misses some clones. Where compared with another copy, unresolved V genes explain less than half of these, and the others have no known cause. The sample profile shows over 50,000 clones; around 92% of them were found once. The ten largest clones add up to about 14% of the sample. The source material was peripheral blood, sampled 28 days after the second AZD1222 dose. Receptors originate from an adult who received the AZD1222 COVID-19 vaccine.

This clone was seen a handful of times. The chain has TRBV7-9 and TRBJ1-2; D unresolved. V lost 3 bases and J 8 bases, leaving 10 bases between the germline ends. This CDR3 region has 12 residues. Looked up from germline, CDR1 is SEHNR and CDR2 is FQNEAQ (reference sequence). Written as DNA, the CDR3 is TGTGCCAGCAGCTTGATAGATGGCGGCTACACCTTC. Translated, it gives CASSLIDGGYTF.

The V gene is TRBV21-1, the J gene TRBJ2-1; the D call TRBD2 from the table was never checked on the DNA. TRBV21-1 is flagged as a pseudogene. This CDR3 has 19 residues. CDR3 region: CASNKSPSGRPRSYNEQFF. DNA of the CDR3: TGTGCCAGCAACAAAAGTCCTAGCGGGAGGCCACGCTCCTACAATGAGCAGTTCTTC.

The chain combines TRBV5-1 with TRBJ2-5; 10 bases map to TRBD2. J was trimmed by 0 bases and V by 4 bases; bases with no gene match: 3. The germline V gene encodes CDR1 SGHRS and CDR2 YFSETQ. CDR3 size: 15 residues. DNA of the CDR3: TGCGCCAGCAGCACCGGACTAGCGGACCAAGAGACCCAGTACTTC. It yields the protein CASSTGLADQETQYF. Full variable domain (outside the CDR3, taken from reference TRBV5-1 and TRBJ2-5): KAGVTQTPRYLIKTRGQQVTLSCSPISGHRSVSWYQQTPGQGLQFLFEYFSETQRNKGNFPGRFSGRQFSNSRSEMNVSTLELGDSALYLCASSTGLADQETQYFGPGTRLLVL.

In regard to this clone: Other DNA sequences in the sample encode the same CDR3. The chain joins TRBV7-2 to TRBJ1-3; D gene ambiguous. V was trimmed by 5 bases and J by 0 bases, leaving 8 bases between them. Germline V CDR1 and CDR2: SGHTA, FQGNSA. This CDR3 spans 14 amino acids. The CDR3 reads CASSPSNSGNTIYF. The CDR3, as DNA: TGTGCCAGCAGCCCCTCGAACTCTGGAAACACCATATATTTT.

The V and J genes are TRBV14 and TRBJ2-7, with 11 bases that match TRBD2. V lost 4 bases to trimming and J lost 4 bases; unmatched junction nucleotides: 9. Germline V CDR1 and CDR2: SGHDN, FVKESK. The CDR3 consists of 16 residues. CDR3 DNA sequence: TGTGCCAGCAGCCCCGGACTAGCGGGTGATCCGTACGAGCAGTACTTC. Its translation is CASSPGLAGDPYEQYF.

The chain recombines TRBV18 with TRBJ2-1; D is uncertain. V lost 4 bases and J lost 5, with 12 bases in between. Germline loops: CDR1 KGHSH, CDR2 LQKENI. This CDR3 has 14 residues. CDR3 nucleotides: TGTGCCAGCTCACACGGACGTCACGACAATGAGCAGTTCTTC. Residues: CASSHGRHDNEQFF.

The chain has TRBV5-4 and TRBJ2-5; 7 nucleotides align to TRBD1. The CDR3 totals 14 residues. Germline loops: CDR1 SGHNT, CDR2 YYREEE (reference sequence). Losses at the gene ends were 6 bases for V and 3 bases for J; bases not matched to a gene: 8. This chain's CDR3 is CASTVGQNKETQYF. CDR3 bases: TGTGCCAGCACCGTGGGACAGAATAAAGAGACCCAGTACTTC.

V gene TRBV5-4 combines with J gene TRBJ1-6, with D perhaps TRBD1 (5 bases). Trimming took off 3 bases at V and 14 bases at J, with 18 bases between the two ends. The CDR3 is 14 amino acids. The germline V gene encodes CDR1 SGHNT and CDR2 YYREEE (reference sequence). CDR3 sequence (DNA): TGTGCCAGCAGCTGGGAGAAAGGGCAGGGATCCCTCCACTTT. As protein: CASSWEKGQGSLHF.

V gene TRBV1 combines with J gene TRBJ2-4. TRBV1 is a listed pseudogene. This CDR3 is built from 16 residues. CDR3 sequence: CTSSQDLKVPKNIQYF. The CDR3 nucleotides are TGCACCAGCAGCCAAGATCTGAAGGTTCCCAAAAACATTCAGTACTTC.

The J gene is TRBJ2-1, the V gene TRBV18, with D possibly called TRBD1 or TRBD2 (5 bases each). This CDR3 region has 12 residues. V was trimmed by 6 bases and J by 10 bases, leaving 13 bases between them. The germline gives CDR1 KGHSH, CDR2 LQKENI. CDR3 residues: CASSLGREEQFF. CDR3 sequence (DNA): TGTGCCAGCTCCCTCGGCAGGGAGGAGCAGTTCTTC.

This chain uses TRBV25-1 with TRBJ2-4; D gene uncertain. Trimming shortened V by 3 bases and J by 1 base, and 7 bases separated the two germline ends. This CDR3 has 14 amino acids. The germline CDR1 and CDR2 sequences are MGHDK and SYGVNS. Here the CDR3 reads CASSDPRAKNIQYF. The CDR3, as DNA: TGTGCCAGCAGTGACCCAAGGGCCAAAAACATTCAGTACTTC.

CDR3 amino acids: CSAQPGLDTQYF. The CDR3 DNA follows: TGCAGCGCCCAACCAGGGTTAGATACGCAGTATTTT. The V call is TRBV29-1, the J call TRBJ2-3; a weak D match, TRBD1 (5 bases). V was pared by 7 bases and J by 5 bases, with 13 bases between. Germline CDR1 and CDR2: SQVTM and ANQGSEA. CDR3 length equals 12 residues.

This chain uses TRBV7-2 with TRBJ2-2; 10 nucleotides align to TRBD2. This CDR3 comprises 16 residues. V was clipped by 2 bases and J by 6 bases; unmatched bases: 6. From germline, CDR1 is SGHTA and CDR2 FQGNSA. CDR3 in DNA: TGTGCCAGCAGCTTATCTCCGGGACTAGCGCCCGGGGAGCTGTTTTTT. It translates to CASSLSPGLAPGELFF.

The rearrangement uses TRBV6-1 and TRBJ2-2; 11 positions agree with TRBD2. The CDR3 consists of 17 residues. V lost 1 base to trimming and J lost 4 bases; unmatched junction nucleotides: 5. The germline gives CDR1 MNHNS, CDR2 SASEGT. DNA for the CDR3: TGTGCCAGCAGTGAAGTCGGACTAGCGGGTGGCACCGGGGAGCTGTTTTTT. Protein product: CASSEVGLAGGTGELFF.

V gene TRBV19 combines with J gene TRBJ1-5, with D perhaps TRBD1 (5 bases). This CDR3 is built from 13 residues. Germline values: CDR1 LNHDA, CDR2 SQIVND (reference sequence). Trimming pared 6 bases from V and 6 bases from J, leaving 12 bases between. The CDR3 nucleotides read TGTGCCAGTAGACCCCCGGGGGGTCAGCCCCAGCATTTT. The encoded protein is CASRPPGGQPQHF.

The sample holds a few counts of this clone. This chain links TRBV7-2 with TRBJ2-1; no reliable D call. CDR1 and CDR2 (germline): SGHTA, FQGNSA. The CDR3 consists of 14 residues. V shed 4 bases and J shed 0 bases, with 7 bases lying between them. The CDR3 protein is CASSSVSSYNEQFF. The CDR3 DNA reads TGTGCCAGCAGCTCCGTTAGCTCCTACAATGAGCAGTTCTTC.

The CDR3 spells CASSPGTSQETQYF. CDR3 nucleotides: TGTGCCAGCAGTCCCGGGACTAGCCAAGAGACCCAGTACTTC. This chain connects TRBV11-1 to TRBJ2-5; 8 positions match TRBD2. Germline lookup yields CDR1 SGHAT and CDR2 FQDESV (reference sequence). V trimming: 6 bases; J trimming: 1 base; junction bases outside the gene matches: 4. The CDR3 totals 14 residues.

The count of this clone is one. The gene calls are TRBV29-1 and TRBJ2-7, with D tentatively TRBD2 (6 bases). Per the germline V gene, CDR1 is SQVTM and CDR2 is ANQGSEA. The CDR3 is 13 amino acids. Trimming removed 5 bases from V and 5 bases from J, with 16 bases in between. CDR3 in DNA: TGCAGCGTTATGCCCGGGAGTATCGACGAGCAGTACTTC. Translating it yields CSVMPGSIDEQYF.

This clone was seen only once. The chain joins TRBV18 to TRBJ2-1, with 8 nucleotides matching TRBD2. Germline assignment: CDR1 KGHSH and CDR2 LQKENI. The CDR3 loop spans 15 amino acids. After removal of 1 base from V and 5 bases from J, the junction contained 4 bases not matched to a gene. CDR3 loop: CASSPLPTSDNEQFF. The CDR3 nucleotides are TGTGCCAGCTCACCACTTCCGACTAGCGACAATGAGCAGTTCTTC. The variable domain in full, completed from reference TRBV18 and TRBJ2-1, reads NAGVMQNPRHLVRRRGQEARLRCSPMKGHSHVYWYRQLPEEGLKFMVYLQKENIIDESGMPKERFSAEFPKEGPSILRIQQVVRGDSAAYFCASSPLPTSDNEQFFGPGTRLTVL.

V and J are TRBV29-1 and TRBJ1-2; D unclear. The ends were cut back, 2 bases at V and 7 bases at J, with 20 bases in the middle. The CDR3 runs 15 residues. Germline V CDR1 and CDR2: SQVTM, ANQGSEA. The CDR3 loop is CSVELVAGVAGGYTF. The CDR3 coding sequence is TGCAGCGTTGAATTAGTAGCCGGGGTTGCGGGTGGCTACACCTTC.

This clone came up once. The chain couples TRBV19 to TRBJ2-7; D not certain. Trimming removed 4 bases from V and 2 bases from J, with 12 bases in between. CDR3 size: 14 residues. Germline V gene sequence: CDR1 LNHDA, CDR2 SQIVND (reference sequence). CDR3 DNA sequence: TGTGCCAGTAGTACCTCCCCATCAGCCTACGAGCAGTACTTC. It encodes CASSTSPSAYEQYF. Combining the CDR3 with reference TRBV19 and TRBJ2-7 gives the whole variable domain DGGITQSPKYLFRKEGQNVTLSCEQNLNHDAMYWYRQDPGQGLRLIYYSQIVNDFQKGDIAEGYSVSREKKESFPLTVTSAQKNPTAFYLCASSTSPSAYEQYFGPGTRLTVT.

The CDR3 protein is CASSSSPSYEQYF. In nucleotides, the CDR3 is TGCGCCAGCAGCTCTTCCCCCTCCTACGAGCAGTACTTC. The chain uses TRBV5-1 and TRBJ2-7; D gene ambiguous. CDR3 size: 13 residues. CDR1 and CDR2 (germline): SGHRS, YFSETQ. Trimming removed 3 bases from V and 0 bases from J, with 7 bases in between.

V gene TRBV6-5 combines with J gene TRBJ1-6, with 7 bases fitting TRBD1. CDR1 MNHEY and CDR2 SVGAGI come from the germline V gene. J lost 4 bases, V lost 2 bases, and 2 bases had no gene match. This CDR3 has 15 residues. The CDR3 sequence: CASSYRGQYNSPLHF. The CDR3 coding sequence is TGTGCCAGCAGTTACAGGGGACAGTATAATTCACCCCTCCACTTT.

This chain links TRBV30 with TRBJ1-1, with D possibly being TRBD1 (5 bases). The CDR3 runs to 11 residues. Germline CDR1 is GTSNPN and CDR2 is SVGIG (reference sequence). The V end was cut by 2 bases, the J end by 7 bases, with 8 bases between. The CDR3 loop is CAWSMGGEAFF. DNA for the CDR3: TGTGCCTGGAGTATGGGGGGTGAAGCTTTCTTT. Looking up the rest from reference TRBV30 and TRBJ1-1 gives the full variable domain: SQTIHQWPATLVQPVGSPLSLECTVEGTSNPNLYWYRQAAGRGLQLLFYSVGIGQISSEVPQNLSASRPQDRQFILSSKKLLLSDSGFYLCAWSMGGEAFFGQGTRLTVV.